The 26 T cell receptor beta chains in this list originate from one sample, sequenced in a study of T-cell reconstitution after alpha-beta-depleted transplantation in children. The TCRbeta library incorporated unique molecular identifiers. MiXCR, run by TCRdb on the PCR reads, gives a single entry per CDR3 protein. Here the sample spans some 400,000 distinct CDR3 sequences, roughly 20% being singletons. The sequenced sample was PBMCs from the stem cell graft donor, obtained from the stem cell graft. Source of these receptors: a human donor who donated a stem cell graft to a child with acute myeloid leukemia.

This clonotype was found many times. The genes are TRBV7-2 and TRBJ2-7; 7 bases fit TRBD1. CDR1 and CDR2 from the germline V gene are SGHTA and FQGNSA. The V and J ends lost 5 bases and 2 bases, in that order; junction bases with no gene match: 6. The CDR3 is 14 amino acids. The CDR3 bases are TGTGCCAGCAGCCCTGGGACAGCCACCTACGAGCAGTACTTC. Its protein product is CASSPGTATYEQYF.

This clonotype was seen repeatedly, ten times or more. This chain joins TRBV12-3 or TRBV12-4 and TRBJ2-1; either TRBD1 or TRBD2 may fit D (5 bases each). The ends were cut back, 6 bases at V and 6 bases at J, with 12 bases in the middle. The CDR3 spans 13 residues. The CDR3 nucleotides read TGTGCCAGCAGCCTTGGGACCTCCAATGAGCAGTTCTTC. It is translated as CASSLGTSNEQFF.

This clonotype showed up just a few times. The rearrangement joins TRBV7-6 to TRBJ2-7; D is undetermined. The V gene's germline CDR1 is SGHVS and CDR2 FNYEAQ. The V gene lost 5 bases and the J gene lost 5 bases, with 13 bases spanning the gap. The CDR3 sequence is 13 residues long. The CDR3 nucleotides read TGTGCCAGCAGCGCCTCGTTAACCCACGAGCAGTACTTC. It translates to CASSASLTHEQYF.

This clonotype has a handful of counts. The genes are TRBV7-6 and TRBJ2-5; 7 bases line up with TRBD1. The CDR3 loop spans 15 amino acids. V lost 5 bases, J lost 1 base, and 7 bases stayed unmatched. In germline, CDR1 is SGHVS, CDR2 FNYEAQ. This CDR3 is CASSGRDRIQETQYF. Written as DNA, the CDR3 is TGTGCCAGCAGCGGTAGGGACAGAATCCAAGAGACCCAGTACTTC.

This clonotype was observed a few times. The chain has TRBV7-3 and TRBJ2-3; 13 nucleotides match TRBD2. Looked up from germline, CDR1 is SGHTA and CDR2 is FQGTGA. The CDR3 is made up of 19 amino acids. The V and J ends lost 0 bases and 3 bases, in that order; junction bases with no gene match: 9. CDR3 coding DNA: TGTGCCAGCAGCTTAACCGGACTAGCGGGAGTTGTAAAGACAGATACGCAGTATTTT. Protein sequence: CASSLTGLAGVVKTDTQYF.

A few counts support this clonotype. This CDR3 is CASSLYAGDEQFF. The CDR3 coding sequence is TGCGCCAGCAGCTTGTACGCGGGGGATGAGCAGTTCTTC. This chain links TRBV5-1 with TRBJ2-1; 7 positions match TRBD2. The CDR3 has 13 residues. V lost 1 base and J lost 8; bases outside the gene matches: 3. The germline V gene encodes CDR1 SGHRS and CDR2 YFSETQ.

The CDR3 sequence: CASAPKRDYEQYF. In DNA form, the CDR3 reads TGCGCCAGCGCACCGAAACGAGACTACGAGCAGTACTTC. V gene TRBV5-1 combines with J gene TRBJ2-7; D unresolved. CDR1 and CDR2 from the germline V gene are SGHRS and YFSETQ. Trimming shortened V by 7 bases and J by 3 bases, and 14 bases separated the two germline ends. The length of the CDR3 is 13 residues.

This clonotype was seen many times. V is TRBV20-1 and J is TRBJ2-7; D gene unclear. CDR3 length: 13 residues. Germline V gene data show CDR1 as DFQATT and CDR2 as SNEGSKA (reference sequence). Trimming pared 3 bases from V and 7 bases from J, leaving 16 bases between. This CDR3 is CSASGSVALEQYF. DNA of the CDR3: TGCAGTGCTAGTGGTAGTGTTGCCTTGGAGCAGTACTTC.

This clonotype was recorded a few times. This chain uses TRBV25-1 with TRBJ2-7; 10 positions match TRBD2. Trimming at V came to 0 bases and at J to 3 bases, leaving 11 bases not matched to a gene. Germline CDR1 reads MGHDK; CDR2 reads SYGVNS. CDR3 size: 18 residues. CDR3 in amino acids: CASSEYPPDLAGVYEQYF. CDR3 DNA sequence: TGTGCCAGCAGTGAATATCCGCCGGACCTAGCGGGGGTCTACGAGCAGTACTTC.

This clonotype has a count of ten or more. This chain connects TRBV12-3 or TRBV12-4 to TRBJ2-2, with D unclear. V was pared by 7 bases and J by 7 bases, with 10 bases between. CDR3 length: 12 amino acids. The CDR3: CASISLGGELFF. CDR3 DNA: TGTGCCAGCATAAGTCTGGGCGGGGAGCTGTTTTTT.

This clonotype was found a few times. The chain combines TRBV10-3 with TRBJ2-3; the match to TRBD2 covers 8 bases. Germline CDR1 reads ENHRY; CDR2 reads SYGVKD. V lost 6 bases and J lost 5; bases outside the gene matches: 10. The CDR3 has 15 residues. Here the CDR3 DNA reads TGTGCCATCAGCAAGGGACTAGAGGTTGGAGATACGCAGTATTTT. Translating it yields CAISKGLEVGDTQYF.

This clonotype was recorded only once. The chain combines TRBV4-1 with TRBJ2-1; D not certain. CDR1 and CDR2 from the germline V gene are MGHRA and YSYEKL. The CDR3 is 16 amino acids. V shed 0 bases and J shed 2 bases, with 11 bases lying between them. The CDR3 bases are TGCGCCAGCAGCCAAGATAGACTGGAGACCTACAATGAGCAGTTCTTC. Translated, it gives CASSQDRLETYNEQFF.

V gene TRBV7-6 combines with J gene TRBJ1-1; the match to TRBD1 covers 8 bases. Germline V gives CDR1 SGHVS, CDR2 FNYEAQ. Unmatched junction bases numbered 13, after V lost 5 bases and J lost 2 bases. This CDR3 comprises 17 residues. In DNA, the CDR3 is TGTGCCAGCAGCCCCCGGACAGGGAGTCCCGACAACACTGAAGCTTTCTTT. Its translation is CASSPRTGSPDNTEAFF.

This clonotype was counted many times. The chain combines TRBV29-1 with TRBJ2-7; the match to TRBD1 covers 9 bases. V shed 4 bases and J 4 bases; nucleotides not matched to a gene: 14. CDR1 is SQVTM and CDR2 is ANQGSEA in the germline V gene. The CDR3 is 16 residues long. The CDR3 here is CSVVGEPGQGKYEQYF. The CDR3 DNA is TGCAGCGTTGTAGGAGAACCGGGACAGGGAAAGTACGAGCAGTACTTC.

The J gene is TRBJ2-1, the V gene TRBV24-1; 9 bases are a match to TRBD2. Per germline, CDR1 KGHDR and CDR2 SFDVKD. The CDR3 loop spans 17 amino acids. V was pared by 1 base and J by 6 bases, with 9 bases of the junction left unmatched. Written as DNA, the CDR3 is TGTGCCACCAGTGATTTACGTGTGGGACTAGCAGCCAATGAGCAGTTCTTC. Its protein product is CATSDLRVGLAANEQFF.

This clonotype was observed many times. The chain is built from TRBV29-1 and TRBJ2-7; TRBD2 aligns across 10 bases. Germline V gives CDR1 SQVTM, CDR2 ANQGSEA. V shed 2 bases and J 4 bases; nucleotides not matched to a gene: 8. CDR3 length equals 15 residues. CDR3 region: CSVERASGRSYEQYF. Written as DNA, the CDR3 is TGCAGCGTTGAAAGGGCTAGCGGGAGATCGTACGAGCAGTACTTC.

This clonotype was found a few times. V usage is TRBV29-1 and J usage is TRBJ1-5; a weak D match, TRBD1 (5 bases). The CDR3 sequence is 12 residues long. V was trimmed by 6 bases and J by 4 bases, leaving 10 bases between them. The V gene's germline CDR1 is SQVTM and CDR2 ANQGSEA. CDR3 protein: CSVGELNQPQHF. CDR3 in DNA: TGCAGCGTAGGGGAATTGAATCAGCCCCAGCATTTT.

In its sample, this clonotype was seen a few times. V usage is TRBV12-3 or TRBV12-4 and J usage is TRBJ2-1; D is ambiguous. The CDR3 length is 11 residues. The V end lost 7 bases, the J end lost 8 bases, and 9 bases lay between the germline ends. The CDR3: CASKSAYEQFF. CDR3 in DNA: TGTGCCAGCAAAAGTGCATATGAGCAGTTCTTC.

This clonotype has more than one count but fewer than ten. The chain uses TRBV12-3 or TRBV12-4 and TRBJ2-7, with 7 bases aligning to TRBD2. This CDR3 spans 15 amino acids. V shed 8 bases, J shed 0 bases, and the junction held 10 bases outside the gene matches. In nucleotides, the CDR3 is TGTGCCAGCGGCTTGGGGGGGATCGGCTCCTACGAGCAGTACTTC. It specifies CASGLGGIGSYEQYF.

The rearrangement joins TRBV5-1 to TRBJ2-6, with TRBD1 as a possible D gene (5 bases). The ends were cut back, 0 bases at V and 2 bases at J, with 12 bases in the middle. CDR3 size: 17 residues. CDR1 is SGHRS and CDR2 is YFSETQ in the germline V gene. Here the CDR3 reads CASSLEPGLTGANVLTF. The CDR3 bases are TGCGCCAGCAGCTTGGAACCAGGGTTGACTGGGGCCAACGTCCTGACTTTC.

This clonotype was detected ten times or more. V and J are TRBV12-3 or TRBV12-4 and TRBJ2-6; 7 bases are shared with TRBD1. The CDR3 sequence is 13 residues long. V lost 10 bases, J lost 2 bases, and 2 bases stayed unmatched. CDR3 DNA: TGTGCCAACACAGGGGCTGGGGCCAACGTCCTGACTTTC. It codes for CANTGAGANVLTF.

For this clonotype: The conserved phenylalanine or tryptophan is not found at the CDR3 terminus, so this likely reflects a read error. The DNA is left out, because the CDR3 cannot be placed on it with certainty; the CDR3 is given as TCRdb lists it. The chain links TRBV15 to TRBJ2-7; the D segment call TRBD1 is taken from the table without a DNA check. The germline CDR1 and CDR2 sequences are LNHNV and YYDKDF (reference sequence). The CDR3 is 13 residues long, counting both termini. CDR3 sequence reads: CATSRVGVAGRRD.

The chain joins TRBV5-1 to TRBJ2-7; weak D call: TRBD2 (7 bases). The CDR3 sequence is 16 residues long. V lost 6 bases, J lost 4 bases, and 23 bases lay in between. Germline CDR1 reads SGHRS; CDR2 reads YFSETQ. In nucleotides, the CDR3 is TGCGCCAGCACCACAACGGGGGGCCAAAGCCAGTACGAGCAGTACTTC. It codes for CASTTTGGQSQYEQYF.

V is TRBV24-1 and J is TRBJ2-7, with a weak D call TRBD1 (6 bases). The CDR3 consists of 15 residues. V gave up 5 bases and J gave up 0 bases, with 13 bases separating them. The germline CDR1 and CDR2 sequences are KGHDR and SFDVKD. CDR3 residues: CATSVPGQSSYEQYF. CDR3 nucleotide sequence: TGTGCCACCAGTGTCCCGGGACAAAGCTCCTACGAGCAGTACTTC.

The rearrangement uses TRBV20-1 and TRBJ1-2; no definite D call. This CDR3 is built from 12 residues. Per germline, CDR1 DFQATT and CDR2 SNEGSKA (reference sequence). Trimming took 3 bases from V and 7 from J, leaving 12 bases between them. The CDR3 sequence: CSASPGERGYTF. The CDR3 DNA sequence: TGCAGTGCTAGCCCGGGAGAACGTGGCTACACCTTC.

The V and J genes are TRBV20-1 and TRBJ2-7; D is possibly TRBD1 or TRBD2 (5 bases each). The V gene lost 1 base and the J gene lost 4 bases, with 14 bases spanning the gap. Looked up from germline, CDR1 is DFQATT and CDR2 is SNEGSKA (reference sequence). CDR3 length equals 14 residues. The CDR3 DNA sequence: TGCAGTGCTAGAGTTGCAGGGAGTATTTACGAGCAGTACTTC. Protein sequence: CSARVAGSIYEQYF.